This entry lists 32 T cell receptor beta chains sequenced from one sample in a study of blood T cell repertoires in COVID-19 (dated by TCRdb to about 2020). Receptors were amplified or captured by the immunoSEQ multiplex PCR assay. In its TCRdb copy, this immuneACCESS table keeps in-frame sequences only and misses some clones. Where compared with another copy, unresolved V genes explain less than half of these, and the others have no known cause. The sample records 200,000 to 250,000 clones, about four fifths of which are singletons. The ten largest account for approximately 8% of the sample. Sequencing was carried out using peripheral blood. The receptors stem from a woman of 80 years or more with COVID-19, enrolled during active disease.

The rearrangement joins TRBV15 to TRBJ2-7, with D tentatively TRBD2 (5 bases). CDR1 and CDR2 from the germline V gene are LNHNV and YYDKDF (reference sequence). The ends were cut back, 0 bases at V and 2 bases at J, with 14 bases in the middle. The CDR3 is 16 amino acids. For the CDR3, the DNA is TGTGCCACCAGCAGAGATGGTCGGGATTACCCCTACGAGCAGTACTTC. Encoded protein: CATSRDGRDYPYEQYF.

The chain carries TRBV29-1 and TRBJ2-3; D may be TRBD1 (6 bases). This CDR3 is built from 15 residues. The germline CDR1 and CDR2 sequences are SQVTM and ANQGSEA. Deletions cut 4 bases from V and 4 bases from J, with 18 bases between. Here the CDR3 reads CSVVIPRGWPDTQYF. The CDR3 DNA reads as TGCAGCGTTGTAATTCCCAGGGGTTGGCCAGATACGCAGTATTTT.

In its sample, this clone was seen many times. The same CDR3 also results from other DNA sequences found in this sample. This sequence joins TRBV5-1 and TRBJ1-5; 9 bases match TRBD1. Trimming at V came to 1 base and at J to 5 bases, leaving 4 bases not matched to a gene. The CDR3 has 15 amino acids. CDR1 is SGHRS and CDR2 is YFSETQ in the germline V gene. CDR3 coding DNA: TGCGCCAGCAGCTTGACAGGGGGCCAGGATCAGCCCCAGCATTTT. Protein: CASSLTGGQDQPQHF.

This chain connects TRBV7-3 to TRBJ2-7; tentative D call: TRBD2 (6 bases). CDR3 length: 13 amino acids. Between the trimmed V and J ends, which lost 2 bases and 6 bases, there was a span of 11 bases. Germline V gene data show CDR1 as SGHTA and CDR2 as FQGTGA. CDR3 amino acids: CASSLGGLSEQYF. DNA of the CDR3: TGTGCCAGCAGCTTAGGGGGACTCTCCGAGCAGTACTTC.

This clone was detected a few times. V gene TRBV3-1 (or the pseudogene TRBV3-2) combines with J gene TRBJ1-2, with a possible D match to TRBD1 (5 bases). CDR1 is LGHDT and CDR2 is YNNKEL in the germline V gene (reference sequence). The length of the CDR3 is 11 residues. V gave up 4 bases and J gave up 6 bases, with 6 bases separating them. The CDR3 sequence is CASSRGDGYTF. The CDR3 nucleotides are TGTGCCAGCAGCCGGGGGGATGGCTACACCTTC.

The V gene is TRBV24-1, the J gene TRBJ2-3, with D possibly matching TRBD1 (5 bases). The germline CDR1 and CDR2 sequences are KGHDR and SFDVKD. V was clipped by 1 base and J by 5 bases, with 12 bases between them. The CDR3 spans 15 residues. The CDR3 nucleotides read TGTGCCACCAGTGATTTTAACGGCGGACAAGATACGCAGTATTTT. Protein: CATSDFNGGQDTQYF.

This chain connects TRBV6-6 to TRBJ1-5; 10 bases are shared with TRBD1. CDR3 length: 16 amino acids. V was clipped by 4 bases and J by 5 bases; unmatched bases: 8. Germline V gene sequence: CDR1 MNHNY, CDR2 SVGAGI (reference sequence). CDR3 residues: CASSSTGTGVYQPQHF. In nucleotides, the CDR3 is TGTGCCAGCAGTTCAACCGGGACAGGGGTCTATCAGCCCCAGCATTTT.

V usage is TRBV5-1 and J usage is TRBJ2-5; 7 positions agree with TRBD1. V was clipped by 6 bases and J by 4 bases; unmatched bases: 6. Germline CDR1 and CDR2: SGHRS and YFSETQ. This CDR3 comprises 13 residues. The CDR3 coding sequence is TGCGCCAGCATATTACAGGGGACAGAGACCCAGTACTTC. Translated, it gives CASILQGTETQYF.

The chain uses TRBV2 and TRBJ1-1; D is possibly TRBD1 (6 bases). Germline CDR1 and CDR2: SNHLY and FYNNEI. This CDR3 is built from 15 residues. Trimming shortened V by 6 bases and J by 1 base, and 15 bases separated the two germline ends. CDR3 sequence (DNA): TGTGCCAGCAGGCAAGCACAGGGTTGGAACACTGAAGCTTTCTTT. This sequence encodes CASRQAQGWNTEAFF.

The CDR3 here is CASSSLGGSSPFNYGYTF. CDR3 DNA sequence: TGTGCCAGCAGCTCATTGGGGGGATCTAGCCCCTTTAACTATGGCTACACCTTC. The chain combines TRBV11-2 with TRBJ1-2, with D maybe TRBD1 (5 bases). V lost 4 bases, J lost 1 base, and 22 bases lay in between. The CDR3 totals 18 residues. The germline CDR1 and CDR2 sequences are SGHAT and FQNNGV.

The chain links TRBV18 to TRBJ2-3; the match to TRBD1 covers 8 bases. The V gene's germline CDR1 is KGHSH and CDR2 LQKENI. The CDR3 consists of 15 residues. Trimming removed 2 bases from V and 3 bases from J; junction bases left unmatched: 4. The CDR3 loop is CASSPSRGLTDTQYF. Written as DNA, the CDR3 is TGTGCCAGCTCACCATCCAGGGGGCTTACAGATACGCAGTATTTT.

This chain connects TRBV7-8 to TRBJ1-2; 9 positions match TRBD1. The junction had 5 bases not matched to a gene; V was cut back by 5 bases and J by 7 bases. Germline loops: CDR1 SGHVS, CDR2 FQNEAQ. This CDR3 contains 13 residues. The CDR3 here is CASSPGQGSGYTF. The DNA for the CDR3 is TGTGCCAGCAGCCCGGGACAGGGTAGTGGCTACACCTTC.

This chain uses TRBV5-1 with TRBJ1-1; the D gene is possibly TRBD1 (5 bases). V lost 2 bases, J lost 0 bases, and 8 bases lay in between. The CDR3 is 14 amino acids. Germline values: CDR1 SGHRS, CDR2 YFSETQ. CDR3 bases: TGCGCCAGCAGCTTAAGACAGTTGAACACTGAAGCTTTCTTT. It codes for CASSLRQLNTEAFF.

The chain employs TRBV6-1 and TRBJ2-1; 7 nucleotides match TRBD1. V was clipped by 3 bases and J by 3 bases; unmatched bases: 2. Germline CDR1 reads MNHNS; CDR2 reads SASEGT. This CDR3 has 14 residues. CDR3 sequence: CASSDWDSYNEQFF. The CDR3 DNA reads TGTGCCAGCAGTGATTGGGACAGCTACAATGAGCAGTTCTTC.

The CDR3 bases are TGTGCCAGCAGTGGTTACCCCCAGGGGGTCTCTGGGGCCAACGTCCTGACTTTC. Translated: CASSGYPQGVSGANVLTF. V usage is TRBV6-4 and J usage is TRBJ2-6; 7 nucleotides match TRBD1. This CDR3 contains 18 residues. CDR1 MRHNA and CDR2 SNTAGT come from the germline V gene. With 4 bases clipped from V and 0 bases from J, the junction kept 9 bases outside the gene matches.

The chain has TRBV9 and TRBJ2-2; 7 bases match TRBD2. V was clipped by 4 bases and J by 4 bases; unmatched bases: 4. The CDR3 consists of 14 residues. Germline V gives CDR1 SGDLS, CDR2 YYNGEE. The CDR3 DNA sequence: TGTGCCAGCAGCCTGACTAGCCTCACCGGGGAGCTGTTTTTT. This encodes CASSLTSLTGELFF.

For this clone: Different DNA sequences within this sample yield the same CDR3. J is TRBJ2-5 and V is TRBV7-2; weak D call: TRBD2 (6 bases). The CDR3 is 13 residues long. Per the germline V gene, CDR1 is SGHTA and CDR2 is FQGNSA. V was clipped by 1 base and J by 5 bases, with 8 bases between them. The CDR3 region is CASSLGGRETQYF. In DNA form, the CDR3 reads TGTGCCAGCAGCTTAGGGGGGAGGGAGACCCAGTACTTC.

This clone was recorded once. The junction and the germline gene differ at one end; a read error may be behind it. The rearrangement uses TRBV27 and TRBJ2-1, with a possible D match to TRBD2 (5 bases). CDR3 size: 12 residues. The germline CDR1 and CDR2 sequences are MNHEY and SMNVEV (reference sequence). The CDR3 DNA is TGTGCCAGCACCACCCGCCCGCGACGGGAAATCTTC. It is translated as CASTTRPRREIF.

This clone was seen only once. CDR3 DNA: TGTGCCAGCAGTCTAGCGGGAGGGAGCACAGATACGCAGTATTTT. It specifies CASSLAGGSTDTQYF. J is TRBJ2-3 and V is TRBV27; 12 nucleotides agree with TRBD2. The CDR3 runs to 15 residues. CDR1 and CDR2 (germline): MNHEY, SMNVEV (reference sequence). The trim removed 5 bases at V and 0 bases at J, leaving 0 bases unmatched.

The chain joins TRBV5-1 to TRBJ1-2, with D perhaps matching TRBD1 (6 bases). Germline V gives CDR1 SGHRS, CDR2 YFSETQ. The CDR3 contains 16 residues. V was trimmed by 0 bases and J by 4 bases, leaving 16 bases between them. CDR3 region: CASSLGPGDSVYGYTF. CDR3 DNA: TGCGCCAGCAGCTTGGGGCCAGGGGATAGTGTCTATGGCTACACCTTC.

V is TRBV19 and J is TRBJ2-3, with D perhaps TRBD2 (5 bases). Per the germline V gene, CDR1 is LNHDA and CDR2 is SQIVND (reference sequence). The CDR3 is 16 residues long. The V end was cut by 5 bases, the J end by 0 bases, with 15 bases between. The CDR3 DNA reads TGTGCCAGTAGTGCGGTACGGACTCATAGCACAGATACGCAGTATTTT. This encodes CASSAVRTHSTDTQYF. The full variable domain, completed using reference TRBV19 and TRBJ2-3, is DGGITQSPKYLFRKEGQNVTLSCEQNLNHDAMYWYRQDPGQGLRLIYYSQIVNDFQKGDIAEGYSVSREKKESFPLTVTSAQKNPTAFYLCASSAVRTHSTDTQYFGPGTRLTVL.

This sequence joins TRBV11-2 and TRBJ1-1, with D perhaps TRBD1 (5 bases). From germline, CDR1 is SGHAT and CDR2 FQNNGV. V gave up 5 bases and J gave up 0 bases, with 10 bases separating them. This CDR3 contains 14 residues. CDR3 in amino acids: CASSRGGVNTEAFF. CDR3 sequence (DNA): TGTGCCAGCAGCCGTGGGGGGGTGAACACTGAAGCTTTCTTT. The full variable domain, completed using reference TRBV11-2 and TRBJ1-1, is EAGVAQSPRYKIIEKRQSVAFWCNPISGHATLYWYQQILGQGPKLLIQFQNNGVVDDSQLPKDRFSAERLKGVDSTLKIQPAKLEDSAVYLCASSRGGVNTEAFFGQGTRLTVV.

This chain uses TRBV9 with TRBJ1-1; D is perhaps TRBD1 (6 bases). Trimming took off 0 bases at V and 4 bases at J, with 16 bases between the two ends. Germline V gives CDR1 SGDLS, CDR2 YYNGEE. CDR3 length: 16 residues. The CDR3 spells CASSVGAPGVATEAFF. The CDR3 DNA follows: TGTGCCAGCAGCGTAGGGGCTCCAGGGGTGGCCACTGAAGCTTTCTTT. Full variable domain (missing parts from reference TRBV9 and TRBJ1-1): DSGVTQTPKHLITATGQRVTLRCSPRSGDLSVYWYQQSLDQGLQFLIQYYNGEERAKGNILERFSAQQFPDLHSELNLSSLELGDSALYFCASSVGAPGVATEAFFGQGTRLTVV.

The chain couples TRBV12-3 or TRBV12-4 to TRBJ1-4; D remains ambiguous. This CDR3 contains 13 residues. The V end was cut by 3 bases, the J end by 12 bases, with 14 bases between. The CDR3 nucleotides read TGTGCCAGCAGTTTCCATTCAGAAGGAGAACTGTTTTTT. It encodes CASSFHSEGELFF.

Only one count was recorded for this clone. The chain couples TRBV19 to TRBJ1-2, with D possibly being TRBD1 (6 bases). V lost 2 bases, J lost 8 bases, and 15 bases lay in between. Germline CDR1 LNHDA, CDR2 SQIVND (reference sequence). The CDR3 is 14 amino acids. The CDR3 here is CASSIHRELYGYTF. CDR3 coding DNA: TGTGCCAGTAGTATACACAGGGAGCTGTACGGCTACACCTTC.

This chain links TRBV4-1 with TRBJ2-2; 9 positions agree with TRBD2. CDR3 size: 15 residues. CDR1 and CDR2 (germline): MGHRA, YSYEKL. Trimming at V came to 5 bases and at J to 4 bases, leaving 5 bases not matched to a gene. The chain's CDR3 is CASSSAGGITGELFF. CDR3 bases: TGCGCCAGCAGCTCAGCGGGAGGAATCACCGGGGAGCTGTTTTTT.

V and J are TRBV14 and TRBJ2-7; tentative D call: TRBD1 (5 bases). The germline gives CDR1 SGHDN, CDR2 FVKESK. The V end lost 4 bases, the J end lost 2 bases, and 12 bases lay between the germline ends. There are 14 residues in the CDR3. CDR3 amino acids: CASSPAGPTYEQYF. The CDR3 DNA reads as TGTGCCAGCAGCCCCGCAGGGCCTACCTACGAGCAGTACTTC. Complete variable domain (other parts from reference TRBV14 and TRBJ2-7): EAGVTQFPSHSVIEKGQTVTLRCDPISGHDNLYWYRRVMGKEIKFLLHFVKESKQDESGMPNNRFLAERTGGTYSTLKVQPAELEDSGVYFCASSPAGPTYEQYFGPGTRLTVT.

The V call is TRBV2, the J call TRBJ1-4; 7 positions agree with TRBD1. CDR1 and CDR2 (germline): SNHLY, FYNNEI. This CDR3 is built from 15 residues. The J segment lost 6 bases and the V segment lost 5 bases, leaving 9 bases of the junction unmatched. CDR3 sequence reads: CASSLTGAGYEKLFF. For the CDR3, the DNA is TGTGCCAGCAGTCTAACAGGGGCAGGGTATGAAAAACTGTTTTTT.

The rearrangement uses TRBV7-2 and TRBJ2-5, with D possibly TRBD1 on 6 matching bases. The CDR3 loop spans 13 amino acids. Per the germline V gene, CDR1 is SGHTA and CDR2 is FQGNSA. V dropped 6 bases and J dropped 12 bases, with 20 bases sitting between them. In DNA form, the CDR3 reads TGTGCCAGCAGTCTAAACGAGGGGGACGGGGAGTACTTC. It specifies CASSLNEGDGEYF.

The genes are TRBV28 and TRBJ1-3; D remains ambiguous. V was clipped by 6 bases and J by 0 bases, with 18 bases between them. The germline gives CDR1 MDHEN, CDR2 SYDVKM. The CDR3 extends over 17 amino acids. The CDR3 protein is CASSFSGGFSSGNTIYF. The CDR3 region has the DNA TGTGCCAGCAGCTTCTCCGGCGGGTTTAGCTCTGGAAACACCATATATTTT.

The chain combines TRBV9 with TRBJ2-2, with 7 bases fitting TRBD1. Germline CDR1 and CDR2: SGDLS and YYNGEE. Trimming took 2 bases from V and 6 from J; bases not matched to a gene: 4. CDR3 size: 14 residues. The CDR3 protein is CASSVGQAPGELFF. The CDR3 DNA is TGTGCCAGCAGCGTCGGACAGGCTCCCGGGGAGCTGTTTTTT.

In its sample, this clone was seen once. V gene TRBV28 combines with J gene TRBJ2-1; TRBD1 might be the D (6 bases). V lost 2 bases, J lost 7 bases, and 9 bases lay in between. The germline gives CDR1 MDHEN, CDR2 SYDVKM. There are 13 residues in the CDR3. This CDR3 reads CASSLLTGNEQFF. In nucleotides, the CDR3 is TGTGCCAGCAGTTTACTTACAGGGAATGAGCAGTTCTTC.